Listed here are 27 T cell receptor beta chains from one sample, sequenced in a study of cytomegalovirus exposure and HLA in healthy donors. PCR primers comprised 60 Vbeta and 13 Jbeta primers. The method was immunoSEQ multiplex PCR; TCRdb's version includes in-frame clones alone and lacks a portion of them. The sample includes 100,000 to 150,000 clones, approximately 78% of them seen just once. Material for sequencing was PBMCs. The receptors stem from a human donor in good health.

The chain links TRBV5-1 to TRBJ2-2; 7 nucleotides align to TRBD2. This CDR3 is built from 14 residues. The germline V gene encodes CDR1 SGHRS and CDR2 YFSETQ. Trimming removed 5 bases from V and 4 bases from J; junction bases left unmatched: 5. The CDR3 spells CASSGTTSTGELFF. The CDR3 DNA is TGCGCCAGCAGTGGGACTACTTCCACCGGGGAGCTGTTTTTT.

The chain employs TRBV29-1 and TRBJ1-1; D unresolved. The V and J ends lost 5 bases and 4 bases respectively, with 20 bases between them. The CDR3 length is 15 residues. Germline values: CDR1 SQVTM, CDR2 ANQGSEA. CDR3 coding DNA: TGCAGCGTTCGGTCCCGCCAGCGGATAGGCACTGAAGCTTTCTTT. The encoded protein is CSVRSRQRIGTEAFF. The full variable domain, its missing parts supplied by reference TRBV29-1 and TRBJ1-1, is SAVISQKPSRDICQRGTSLTIQCQVDSQVTMMFWYRQQPGQSLTLIATANQGSEATYESGFVIDKFPISRPNLTFSTLTVSNMSPEDSSIYLCSVRSRQRIGTEAFFGQGTRLTVV.

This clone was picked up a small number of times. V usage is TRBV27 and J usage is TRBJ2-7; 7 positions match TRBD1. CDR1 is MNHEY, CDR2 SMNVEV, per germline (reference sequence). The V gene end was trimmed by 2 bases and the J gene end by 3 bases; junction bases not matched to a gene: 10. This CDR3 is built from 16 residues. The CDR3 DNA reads TGTGCCAGCAGTTTAATTTCGGCAGGGGGTAGCTACGAGCAGTACTTC. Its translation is CASSLISAGGSYEQYF.

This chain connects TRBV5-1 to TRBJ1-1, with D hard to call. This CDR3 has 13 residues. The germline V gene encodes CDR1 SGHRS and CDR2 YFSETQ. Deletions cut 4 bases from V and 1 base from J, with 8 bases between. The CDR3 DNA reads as TGCGCCAGCAGCCTCGCAGGGAACACTGAAGCTTTCTTT. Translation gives CASSLAGNTEAFF.

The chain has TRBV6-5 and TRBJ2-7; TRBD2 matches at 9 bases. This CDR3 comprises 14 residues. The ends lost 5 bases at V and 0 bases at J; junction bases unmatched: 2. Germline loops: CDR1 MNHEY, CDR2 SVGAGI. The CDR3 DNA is TGTGCCAGCAGTGATAGCGGGAGCTCCTACGAGCAGTACTTC. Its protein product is CASSDSGSSYEQYF.

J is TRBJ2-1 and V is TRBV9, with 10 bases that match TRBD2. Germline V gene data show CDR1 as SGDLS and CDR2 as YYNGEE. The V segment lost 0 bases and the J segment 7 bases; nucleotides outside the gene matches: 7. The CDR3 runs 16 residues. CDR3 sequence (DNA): TGTGCCAGCAGCGTAGGTCCTAGCGGGGGCTCGAATGAGCAGTTCTTC. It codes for CASSVGPSGGSNEQFF.

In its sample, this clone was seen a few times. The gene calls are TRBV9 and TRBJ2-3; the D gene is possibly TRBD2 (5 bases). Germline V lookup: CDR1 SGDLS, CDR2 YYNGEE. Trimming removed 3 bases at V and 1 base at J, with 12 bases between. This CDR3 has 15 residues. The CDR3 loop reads CASSARTGGTDTQYF. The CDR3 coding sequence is TGTGCCAGCAGCGCAAGGACTGGGGGCACAGATACGCAGTATTTT. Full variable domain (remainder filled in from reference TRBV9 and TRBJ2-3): DSGVTQTPKHLITATGQRVTLRCSPRSGDLSVYWYQQSLDQGLQFLIQYYNGEERAKGNILERFSAQQFPDLHSELNLSSLELGDSALYFCASSARTGGTDTQYFGPGTRLTVL.

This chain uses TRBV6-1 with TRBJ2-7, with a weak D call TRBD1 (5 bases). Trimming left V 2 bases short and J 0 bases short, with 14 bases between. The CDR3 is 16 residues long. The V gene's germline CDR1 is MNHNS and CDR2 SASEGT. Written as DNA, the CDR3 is TGTGCCAGCAGTGAAACTGGACACCCGACCTCCTACGAGCAGTACTTC. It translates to CASSETGHPTSYEQYF.

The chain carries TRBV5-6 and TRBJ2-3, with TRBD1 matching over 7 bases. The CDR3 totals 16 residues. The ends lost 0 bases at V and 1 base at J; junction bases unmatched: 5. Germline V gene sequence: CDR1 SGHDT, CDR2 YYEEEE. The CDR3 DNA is TGTGCCAGCAGCTTGGACAGGGGCCGCCGCACAGATACGCAGTATTTT. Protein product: CASSLDRGRRTDTQYF.

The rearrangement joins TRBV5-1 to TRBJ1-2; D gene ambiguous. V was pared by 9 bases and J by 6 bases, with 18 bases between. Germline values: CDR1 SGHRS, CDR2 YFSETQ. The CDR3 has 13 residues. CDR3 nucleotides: TGCGCCAACCCACCCAGTGATATTGATGGCTACACCTTC. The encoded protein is CANPPSDIDGYTF.

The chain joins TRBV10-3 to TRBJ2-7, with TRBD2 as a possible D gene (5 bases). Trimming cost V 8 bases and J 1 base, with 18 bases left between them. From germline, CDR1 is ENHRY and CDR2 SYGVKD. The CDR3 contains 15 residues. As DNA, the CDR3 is TGTGCCATCGGCCAAACCGGGGAGATTTCCTACGAGCAGTACTTC. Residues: CAIGQTGEISYEQYF.

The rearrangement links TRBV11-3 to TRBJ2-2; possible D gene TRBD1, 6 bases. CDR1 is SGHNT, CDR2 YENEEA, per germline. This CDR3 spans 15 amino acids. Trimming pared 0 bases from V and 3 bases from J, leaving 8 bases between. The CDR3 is CASSLEGADTGELFF. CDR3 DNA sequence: TGTGCCAGCAGCTTAGAGGGGGCGGACACCGGGGAGCTGTTTTTT.

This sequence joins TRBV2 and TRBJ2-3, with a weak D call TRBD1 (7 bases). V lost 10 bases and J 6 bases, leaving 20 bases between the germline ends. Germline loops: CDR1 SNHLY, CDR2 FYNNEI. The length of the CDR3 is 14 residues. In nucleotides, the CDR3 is TGTGCCACCGCGGGACAGCGGACCTTGGATACGCAGTATTTT. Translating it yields CATAGQRTLDTQYF.

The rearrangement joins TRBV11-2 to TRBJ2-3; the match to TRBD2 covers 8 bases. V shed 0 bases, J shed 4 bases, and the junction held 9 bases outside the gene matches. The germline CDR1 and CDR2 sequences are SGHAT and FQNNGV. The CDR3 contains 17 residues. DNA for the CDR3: TGTGCCAGCAGCTTAGATCCCCTAGCGGGCCACCCAGATACGCAGTATTTT. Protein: CASSLDPLAGHPDTQYF.

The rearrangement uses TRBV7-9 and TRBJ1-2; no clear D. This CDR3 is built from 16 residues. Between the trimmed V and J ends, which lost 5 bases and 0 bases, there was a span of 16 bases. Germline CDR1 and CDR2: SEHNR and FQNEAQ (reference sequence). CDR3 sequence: CASSPYSGDPNYGYTF. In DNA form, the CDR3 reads TGTGCCAGCAGCCCCTACTCCGGGGATCCTAACTATGGCTACACCTTC.

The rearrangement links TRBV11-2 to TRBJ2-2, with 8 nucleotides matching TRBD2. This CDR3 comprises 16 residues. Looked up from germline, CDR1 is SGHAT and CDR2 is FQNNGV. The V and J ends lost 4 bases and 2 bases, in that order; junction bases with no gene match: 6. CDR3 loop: CASSSGTRVNTGELFF. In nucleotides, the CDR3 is TGTGCCAGCAGCTCCGGGACTAGGGTTAACACCGGGGAGCTGTTTTTT.

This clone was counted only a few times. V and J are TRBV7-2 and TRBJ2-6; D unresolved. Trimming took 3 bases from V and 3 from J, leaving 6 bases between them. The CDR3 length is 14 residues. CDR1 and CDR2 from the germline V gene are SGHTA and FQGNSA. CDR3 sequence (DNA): TGTGCCAGCAGCTTTCTCAGTGGGGCCAACGTCCTGACTTTC. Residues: CASSFLSGANVLTF.

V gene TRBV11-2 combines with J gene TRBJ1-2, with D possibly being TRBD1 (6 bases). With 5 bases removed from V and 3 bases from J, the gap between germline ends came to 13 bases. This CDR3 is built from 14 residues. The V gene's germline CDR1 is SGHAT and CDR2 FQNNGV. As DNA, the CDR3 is TGTGCCAGCAGCCAAAGTAGGGGGTACTATGGCTACACCTTC. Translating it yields CASSQSRGYYGYTF.

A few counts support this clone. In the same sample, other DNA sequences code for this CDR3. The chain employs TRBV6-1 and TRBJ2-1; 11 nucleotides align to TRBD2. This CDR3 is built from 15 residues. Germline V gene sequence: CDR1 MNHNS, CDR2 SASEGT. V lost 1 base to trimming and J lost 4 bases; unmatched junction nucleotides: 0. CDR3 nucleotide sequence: TGTGCCAGCAGTGAAGGACTAGCGGGGTACAATGAGCAGTTCTTC. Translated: CASSEGLAGYNEQFF.

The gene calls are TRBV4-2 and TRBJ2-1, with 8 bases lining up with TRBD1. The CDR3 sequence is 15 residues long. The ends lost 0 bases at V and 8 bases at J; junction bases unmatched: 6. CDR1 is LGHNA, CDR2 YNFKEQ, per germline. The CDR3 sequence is CASSQEQGAVDEQFF. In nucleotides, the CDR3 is TGTGCCAGCAGCCAAGAGCAGGGGGCAGTGGATGAGCAGTTCTTC.

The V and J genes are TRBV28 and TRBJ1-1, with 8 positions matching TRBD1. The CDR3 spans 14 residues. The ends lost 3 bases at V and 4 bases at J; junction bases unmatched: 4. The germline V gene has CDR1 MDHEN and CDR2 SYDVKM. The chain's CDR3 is CASSLTGARTEAFF. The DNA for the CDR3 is TGTGCCAGCAGTTTGACAGGGGCGCGCACTGAAGCTTTCTTT.

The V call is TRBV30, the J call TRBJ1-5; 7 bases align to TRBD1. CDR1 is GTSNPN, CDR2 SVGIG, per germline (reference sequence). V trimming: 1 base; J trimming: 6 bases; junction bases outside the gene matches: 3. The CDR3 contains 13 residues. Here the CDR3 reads CAWSEGASQPQHF. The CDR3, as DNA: TGTGCCTGGAGTGAGGGGGCTAGTCAGCCCCAGCATTTT.

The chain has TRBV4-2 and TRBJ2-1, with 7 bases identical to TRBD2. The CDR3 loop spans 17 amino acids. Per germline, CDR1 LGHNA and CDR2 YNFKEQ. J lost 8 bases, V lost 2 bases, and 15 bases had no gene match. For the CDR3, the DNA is TGTGCCAGCAGCCAACTCAATATCCCGGGGGGTACCGATGAGCAGTTCTTC. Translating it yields CASSQLNIPGGTDEQFF.

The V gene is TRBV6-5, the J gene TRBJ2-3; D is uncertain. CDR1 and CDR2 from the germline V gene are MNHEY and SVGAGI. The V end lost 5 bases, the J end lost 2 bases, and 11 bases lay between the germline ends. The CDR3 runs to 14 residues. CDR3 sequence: CASSESGPTDTQYF. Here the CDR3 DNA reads TGTGCCAGCAGTGAATCGGGTCCCACAGATACGCAGTATTTT.

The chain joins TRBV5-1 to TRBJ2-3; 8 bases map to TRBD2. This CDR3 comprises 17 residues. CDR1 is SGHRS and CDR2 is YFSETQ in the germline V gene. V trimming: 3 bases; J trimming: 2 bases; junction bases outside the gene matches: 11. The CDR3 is CASSSRVAGMATDTQYF. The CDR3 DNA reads TGCGCCAGCAGCTCTCGTGTAGCGGGGATGGCCACAGATACGCAGTATTTT.

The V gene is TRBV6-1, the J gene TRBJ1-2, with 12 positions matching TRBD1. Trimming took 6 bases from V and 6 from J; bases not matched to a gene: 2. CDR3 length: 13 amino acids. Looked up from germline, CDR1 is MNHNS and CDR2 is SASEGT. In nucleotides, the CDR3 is TGTGCCAGCAGGGGACAGGGGGCTAATGGCTACACCTTC. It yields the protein CASRGQGANGYTF.

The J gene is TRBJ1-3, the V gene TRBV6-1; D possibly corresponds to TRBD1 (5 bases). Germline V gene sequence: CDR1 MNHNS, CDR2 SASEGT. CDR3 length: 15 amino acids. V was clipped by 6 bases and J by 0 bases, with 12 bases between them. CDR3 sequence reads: CASRTSRVSGNTIYF. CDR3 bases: TGTGCCAGCAGGACGAGCAGGGTCTCTGGAAACACCATATATTTT.